This TCR beta chain was observed in a study of OX40 agonist ivuxolimab in advanced cancers. CDR1 is SGHTA, CDR2 FQGNSA, per germline. The length of the CDR3 is 13 residues. Trimming stripped 1 base from V and 4 bases from J, with 8 bases between. Using immunoSEQ multiplex PCR, the repertoire was profiled, and TCRdb retains in-frame clones only, with some absent. The data show roughly 58,000 clones, approximately 80% seen once. The sequence was obtained from an adult with an advanced solid tumor such as melanoma, head and neck, liver or kidney cancer. The material sequenced was CD4+ or CD8+ T cells sorted from blood, taken in a trial of the OX40 agonist ivuxolimab. The chain links TRBV7-2 to TRBJ2-7; no clear D. The CDR3 nucleotides are TGTGCCAGCAGCTTAGAAAGGCAGTACGAGCAGTACTTC. As protein: CASSLERQYEQYF.